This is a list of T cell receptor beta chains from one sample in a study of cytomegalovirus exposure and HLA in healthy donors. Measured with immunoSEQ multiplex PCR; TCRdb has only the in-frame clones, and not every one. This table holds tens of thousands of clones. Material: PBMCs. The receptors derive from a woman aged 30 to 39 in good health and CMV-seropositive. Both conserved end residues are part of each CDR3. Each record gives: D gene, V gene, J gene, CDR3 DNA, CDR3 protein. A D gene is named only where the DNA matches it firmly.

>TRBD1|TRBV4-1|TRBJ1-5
TGCGCCAGCAGCCAAGGGACAGGGTGGCAGCCCCAGCATTTT
CASSQGTGWQPQHF
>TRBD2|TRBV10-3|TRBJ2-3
TGTGCCATCAGTGACCCCGCGGGGGGCTTCACAGATACGCAGTATTTT
CAISDPAGGFTDTQYF
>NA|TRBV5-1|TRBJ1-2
TGCGCCAGCAGCTTGGAGGGGGGGGACTATGGCTACACCTTC
CASSLEGGDYGYTF
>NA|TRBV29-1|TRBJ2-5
TGCAGCGTTGGTAGCTATGAGACCCAGTACTTC
CSVGSYETQYF
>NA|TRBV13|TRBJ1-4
TGTGCCAGCAGCCCCAACTTAAATGAAAAACTGTTTTTT
CASSPNLNEKLFF
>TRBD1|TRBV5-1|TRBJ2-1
TGCGCCAGCAGCCTAGGGACAGGGGCAGCGAATGAGCAGTTCTTC
CASSLGTGAANEQFF
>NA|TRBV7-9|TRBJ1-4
TGTGCCAGCAGCTCACGCGAGGGTGGCGAAAAACTGTTTTTT
CASSSREGGEKLFF
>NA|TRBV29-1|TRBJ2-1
TGCAGCGAAAGGGGGGGCGGAGAGCAGTTCTTC
CSERGGGEQFF
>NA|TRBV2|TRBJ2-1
TGTGCCAGCAGTCTTCAGGTTGGGGGCTACTCCTACAATGAGCAGTTCTTC
CASSLQVGGYSYNEQFF
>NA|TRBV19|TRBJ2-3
TGTGCCAGTGCTCACATGGATACGCAGTATTTT
CASAHMDTQYF
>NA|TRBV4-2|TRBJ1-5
TGTGCCAGCAGCCTGGAGCAGGGTAACAATCAGCCCCAGCATTTT
CASSLEQGNNQPQHF
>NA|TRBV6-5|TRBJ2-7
TGTGCCAGCAGTTACTCGGAGGGAGAGCAGTACTTC
CASSYSEGEQYF
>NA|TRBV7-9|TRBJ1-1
TGTGCCAGCCTCCTAGGGGGGGACACTGAAGCTTTCTTT
CASLLGGDTEAFF
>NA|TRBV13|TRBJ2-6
TGTGCCAGCAGCTTAGTTCGGGTCCCTGGGGCCAACGTCCTGACTTTC
CASSLVRVPGANVLTF
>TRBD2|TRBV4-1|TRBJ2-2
TGCGCCAGCAGCCCCCGGACTAGCGGGGGGGCGACCGGTAACGGGGAGCTGTTTTTT
CASSPRTSGGATGNGELFF
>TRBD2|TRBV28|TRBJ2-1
TGTGCCAGCAGTATCCCGGGACTAGGTGTATATGAGCAGTTCTTC
CASSIPGLGVYEQFF
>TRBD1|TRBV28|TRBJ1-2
TGTGCCAGCAGGGGGGACAGTGCCTATGGCTACACCTTC
CASRGDSAYGYTF
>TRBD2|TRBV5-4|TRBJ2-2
TGTGCCAGCAGCTCCAGACTAGCGCCGAACACCGGGGAGCTGTTTTTT
CASSSRLAPNTGELFF
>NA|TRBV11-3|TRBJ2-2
TGTGCCAGCACCCAACATCCGAACACCGGGGAGCTGTTTTTT
CASTQHPNTGELFF
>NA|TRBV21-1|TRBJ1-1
TGTGCCAGCAGCGTTAAAGCTTTCTTT
CASSVKAFF
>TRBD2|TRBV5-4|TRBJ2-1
TGTGCCAGCAGCGTATCCGGGACTAGGGGCTACAATGAGCAGTTCTTC
CASSVSGTRGYNEQFF
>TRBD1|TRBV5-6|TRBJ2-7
TGTGCCAGCACCCCATCAGGGACAGGGGTTTCCTACGAGCAGTACTTC
CASTPSGTGVSYEQYF
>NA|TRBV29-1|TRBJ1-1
TGCAGCGTTGGAGAACAGTCGAACACTGAAGCTTTCTTT
CSVGEQSNTEAFF
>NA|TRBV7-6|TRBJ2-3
TGTGCCAGCAGCTTAGATGGGGCAGGGGGGACAGATACGCAGTATTTT
CASSLDGAGGTDTQYF
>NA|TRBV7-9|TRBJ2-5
TGTGCCAGCAGCCGCAGGGAAATGGAGACCCAGTACTTC
CASSRREMETQYF
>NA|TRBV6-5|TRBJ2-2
TGTGCCAGCAGTTACGCCGACAGTTACACCGGGGAGCTGTTTTTT
CASSYADSYTGELFF
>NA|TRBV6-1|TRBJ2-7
TGTGCCAGCAGTGTAGGGGGAACGGGTAGGTACGAGCAGTACTTC
CASSVGGTGRYEQYF
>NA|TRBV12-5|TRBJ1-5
TGTGCTAGTGGTTTCGAGATTTTGCAGCCCCAGCATTTT
CASGFEILQPQHF
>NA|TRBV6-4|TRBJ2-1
TGTGCCAGCAGTGATGGGCAGGGGGGCTCCGAGCAGTTCTTC
CASSDGQGGSEQFF
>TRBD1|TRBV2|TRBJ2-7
TGTGCCAGCAGGATTGGAGGGACAGGGGGCTTAGTGCAGTACTTC
CASRIGGTGGLVQYF
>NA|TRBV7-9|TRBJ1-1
TGTGCCAGCGGACAGTTGAACACTGAAGCTTTCTTT
CASGQLNTEAFF
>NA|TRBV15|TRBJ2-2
TGTGCCACCAGCGGCGGGACAGCTGACACCGGGGAGCTGTTTTTT
CATSGGTADTGELFF
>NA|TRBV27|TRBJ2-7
TGTGCCAGCAGTTTTCGGGTGGAAGGCGAGCAGTACTTC
CASSFRVEGEQYF
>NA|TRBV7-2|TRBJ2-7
TGTGCCAGCAGCCCCCGGGCAGGGATCTACGAGCAGTACTTC
CASSPRAGIYEQYF
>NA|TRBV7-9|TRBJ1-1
TGTGCCAGCAGCTTAGAGTCAGTCACTGAAGCTTTCTTT
CASSLESVTEAFF
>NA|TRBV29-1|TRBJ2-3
TGCAGCTCCTCTCCTGGCCCAGATACGCAGTATTTT
CSSSPGPDTQYF
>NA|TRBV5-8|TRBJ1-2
TGTGCCAGCAAAGAGGCCCGGTGCTGCACCTTC
CASKEARCCTF
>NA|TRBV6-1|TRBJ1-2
TGTGCCAGCAGTGAGGGGGGAACAGGAACCAACGTGGATGGCTACACCTTC
CASSEGGTGTNVDGYTF
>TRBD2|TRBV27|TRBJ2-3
TGTGCCAGCAGACCGATGGGACTAGCGGGGGGCAGAGATACGCAGTATTTT
CASRPMGLAGGRDTQYF
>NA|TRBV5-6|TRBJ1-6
TGTGCCAGCAGCTGGGAGGGTTTTAACTCACCCCTCCACTTT
CASSWEGFNSPLHF
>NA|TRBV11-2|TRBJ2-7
TGTGCCAGCAGGGGGGACTTACACTACGAGCAGTACTTC
CASRGDLHYEQYF
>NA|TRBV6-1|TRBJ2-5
TGTGCCAGCAACCTACAGGGCCTCCGAGAGACCCAGTACTTC
CASNLQGLRETQYF